What follows is one T cell receptor (beta chain) and its context. The antigen remains undetermined. This entry is derived from a study of cytomegalovirus exposure and HLA in healthy donors. Study-wide results and limits: As immune exposure information, only CMV serostatus was available. In vitro confirmation showed three CMV-associated chains to be CMV antigen specific. Common viral pathogens seemed to be connected with several of the most significant clusters, according to a later analysis.

60 Vbeta and 13 Jbeta primers were used in PCR. Some clones are missing from TCRdb's copy, which holds only in-frame ones; the method was immunoSEQ multiplex PCR. This table holds under 150,000 clones, approximately 79% found once. CDR3 length: 16 amino acids. CDR1 is MNHNS and CDR2 is SASEGT in the germline V gene. V lost 0 bases to trimming and J lost 4 bases; unmatched junction nucleotides: 6. This rearrangement joins TRBV6-1 to TRBJ1-1; 9 nucleotides match TRBD1. Sequencing input: PBMCs. This sequence originates from a man aged 50 to 59 in good health and CMV-seropositive. The CDR3 nucleotides read TGTGCCAGCAGTGAAGCCCCTGGACAGGGGAGCACTGAAGCTTTCTTT. Translated, it gives CASSEAPGQGSTEAFF.